The 22 T cell receptor beta chains listed next were all sequenced from one sample in a study of blood T cell repertoires in COVID-19. Data came from immunoSEQ multiplex PCR; TCRdb stores just in-frame clones and leaves some out. The data show 190,000 or so clones, around 87% seen once. The sequenced sample was peripheral blood. The source of these receptors is a man aged 55 to 70 who had recovered from COVID-19.

The gene calls are TRBV5-1 and TRBJ1-1, with D perhaps TRBD1 (6 bases). The V gene's germline CDR1 is SGHRS and CDR2 YFSETQ. The CDR3 is made up of 13 amino acids. Trimming took 4 bases from V and 4 from J, leaving 11 bases between them. The CDR3 coding sequence is TGCGCCAGCAGCGACCTAGGGGGCACTGAAGCTTTCTTT. Protein sequence: CASSDLGGTEAFF.

The chain is built from TRBV10-3 and TRBJ1-5, with 8 bases lining up with TRBD1. The CDR3 runs to 13 residues. Germline V gene sequence: CDR1 ENHRY, CDR2 SYGVKD. Unmatched junction bases numbered 10, after V lost 11 bases and J lost 7 bases. CDR3 in DNA: TGTGCCGCCCGACAGGGACAGGCGCAGCCCCAGCATTTT. The encoded protein is CAARQGQAQPQHF.

V gene TRBV3-1 (or the pseudogene TRBV3-2) combines with J gene TRBJ2-7; D is perhaps TRBD1 (5 bases). The germline gives CDR1 LGHDT, CDR2 YNNKEL (reference sequence). The ends were cut back, 6 bases at V and 3 bases at J, with 15 bases in the middle. The CDR3 extends over 14 amino acids. The CDR3 spells CASRPSTDSYEQYF. The CDR3 DNA follows: TGTGCCAGCAGGCCTTCCACTGACAGCTACGAGCAGTACTTC.

The chain carries TRBV5-1 and TRBJ2-2, with 12 positions matching TRBD2. The V segment lost 2 bases and the J segment 6 bases; nucleotides outside the gene matches: 5. Per the germline V gene, CDR1 is SGHRS and CDR2 is YFSETQ. This CDR3 comprises 16 residues. The CDR3: CASSLRLAGESGELFF. Written as DNA, the CDR3 is TGCGCCAGCAGCTTACGACTAGCGGGAGAATCCGGGGAGCTGTTTTTT.

This clone has just one count. The chain is built from TRBV5-6 and TRBJ1-1; the D is unclear. Germline V CDR1 and CDR2: SGHDT, YYEEEE. This CDR3 has 14 amino acids. V lost 2 bases and J lost 4, with 12 bases in between. The CDR3 loop is CASSLRGLSTEAFF. The CDR3 DNA follows: TGTGCCAGCAGCTTACGGGGTCTCAGCACTGAAGCTTTCTTT.

In regard to this clone: Other DNA sequences in the sample encode the same CDR3. CDR3 amino acids: CASSPGGYTEAFF. The CDR3 DNA is TGTGCCAGCAGCCCCGGAGGGTACACTGAAGCTTTCTTT. The genes are TRBV7-3 and TRBJ1-1, with no clear D. CDR3 length equals 13 residues. Deletions cut 5 bases from V and 3 bases from J, with 10 bases between. Germline assignment: CDR1 SGHTA and CDR2 FQGTGA. The whole variable domain, filled in from reference TRBV7-3 and TRBJ1-1, reads GAGVSQTPSNKVTEKGKYVELRCDPISGHTALYWYRQSLGQGPEFLIYFQGTGAADDSGLPNDRFFAVRPEGSVSTLKIQRTERGDSAVYLCASSPGGYTEAFFGQGTRLTVV.

J is TRBJ2-7 and V is TRBV7-3, with D possibly TRBD1 on 5 matching bases. Per germline, CDR1 SGHTA and CDR2 FQGTGA. Trimming shortened V by 5 bases and J by 0 bases, and 11 bases separated the two germline ends. This CDR3 contains 14 residues. For the CDR3, the DNA is TGTGCCAGCAGCCCCGGACATAGCTCCTACGAGCAGTACTTC. This gives the protein CASSPGHSSYEQYF.

The J gene is TRBJ1-1, the V gene TRBV9; no firm D call. Between the trimmed V and J ends, which lost 6 bases and 1 base, there was a span of 10 bases. The CDR3 covers 13 residues. Germline V CDR1 and CDR2: SGDLS, YYNGEE. In DNA, the CDR3 is TGTGCCAGCACTGGAGACGGGAACACTGAAGCTTTCTTT. This codes for CASTGDGNTEAFF. Together with reference TRBV9 and TRBJ1-1, the CDR3 gives the full variable domain: DSGVTQTPKHLITATGQRVTLRCSPRSGDLSVYWYQQSLDQGLQFLIQYYNGEERAKGNILERFSAQQFPDLHSELNLSSLELGDSALYFCASTGDGNTEAFFGQGTRLTVV.

This clone came up once. The V call is TRBV18, the J call TRBJ2-7, with TRBD1 matching over 10 bases. The CDR3 loop spans 16 amino acids. V shed 0 bases, J shed 7 bases, and the junction held 9 bases outside the gene matches. The germline CDR1 and CDR2 sequences are KGHSH and LQKENI. The CDR3 sequence is CASSPPSGTGDVEQYF. In DNA, the CDR3 is TGTGCCAGCTCACCACCTAGCGGGACAGGGGACGTGGAGCAGTACTTC. Combining the CDR3 with reference TRBV18 and TRBJ2-7 gives the whole variable domain NAGVMQNPRHLVRRRGQEARLRCSPMKGHSHVYWYRQLPEEGLKFMVYLQKENIIDESGMPKERFSAEFPKEGPSILRIQQVVRGDSAAYFCASSPPSGTGDVEQYFGPGTRLTVT.

This sequence joins TRBV4-1 and TRBJ2-7; D may be TRBD2 (5 bases). The germline V gene has CDR1 MGHRA and CDR2 YSYEKL. The CDR3 is 15 residues long. With 1 base removed from V and 0 bases from J, the gap between germline ends came to 10 bases. CDR3 in DNA: TGCGCCAGCAGCCAAGGGCCGGGAAACTCCTACGAGCAGTACTTC. Its protein product is CASSQGPGNSYEQYF.

The chain combines TRBV30 with TRBJ1-2; tentative D call: TRBD1 (6 bases). With 6 bases removed from V and 2 bases from J, the gap between germline ends came to 13 bases. Germline CDR1 GTSNPN, CDR2 SVGIG (reference sequence). The CDR3 contains 13 residues. The CDR3: CACKGVENYGYTF. The CDR3 region has the DNA TGTGCCTGTAAGGGGGTAGAGAACTATGGCTACACCTTC.

The chain employs TRBV3-1 (or the pseudogene TRBV3-2) and TRBJ2-2, with D tentatively TRBD2 (5 bases). Trimming pared 2 bases from V and 1 base from J, leaving 11 bases between. The CDR3 is made up of 16 amino acids. The germline CDR1 and CDR2 sequences are LGHDT and YNNKEL (reference sequence). For the CDR3, the DNA is TGTGCCAGCAGCCAACCCCGGGCGGGGAACACCGGGGAGCTGTTTTTT. Residues: CASSQPRAGNTGELFF.

This chain uses TRBV7-7 with TRBJ2-3; 12 bases line up with TRBD1. The CDR3 length is 15 residues. CDR1 and CDR2 (germline): SSHAT, FNYEAQ (reference sequence). V trimming: 4 bases; J trimming: 4 bases; junction bases outside the gene matches: 3. CDR3 in amino acids: CASSSGTGGADTQYF. The CDR3 coding sequence is TGTGCCAGCAGCTCCGGGACAGGGGGCGCAGATACGCAGTATTTT.

The chain carries TRBV2 and TRBJ1-4; 11 nucleotides line up with TRBD1. The CDR3 extends over 12 amino acids. The V gene end was trimmed by 6 bases and the J gene end by 12 bases; junction bases not matched to a gene: 3. Germline V gene lookup returns CDR1 SNHLY and CDR2 FYNNEI. The CDR3 nucleotides read TGTGCCAGCAGAGTGGGACAGGGGGAACTGTTTTTT. It codes for CASRVGQGELFF.

The chain links TRBV10-3 to TRBJ2-5; perhaps TRBD1 as D (6 bases). The germline V and J ends were trimmed by 6 bases and 0 bases, with 11 bases remaining between them. Germline lookup yields CDR1 ENHRY and CDR2 SYGVKD. The CDR3 is made up of 14 amino acids. CDR3 bases: TGTGCCATCAGCCCGGGACACAACCAAGAGACCCAGTACTTC. Protein: CAISPGHNQETQYF.

The chain links TRBV5-4 to TRBJ2-2; TRBD2 is a possible D gene (6 bases). The CDR3 is 17 residues long. Germline CDR1 SGHNT, CDR2 YYREEE (reference sequence). V was shortened by 1 base and J by 2 bases, with 15 bases between the two germline ends. The CDR3 nucleotides are TGTGCCAGCAGCTTGTCCGGTCTAGCGAAAAACACCGGGGAGCTGTTTTTT. Translated, it gives CASSLSGLAKNTGELFF.

The chain joins TRBV19 to TRBJ2-7, with TRBD1 matching 8 bases. This CDR3 has 17 residues. CDR1 and CDR2 from the germline V gene are LNHDA and SQIVND (reference sequence). V dropped 5 bases and J dropped 6; count of bases not matched to a gene: 18. The CDR3 DNA follows: TGTGCCAGTAGTCGGCAACTCAGGGGGCTTCAAGTGAGCGAGCAGTACTTC. This translates into CASSRQLRGLQVSEQYF.

The chain uses TRBV29-1 and TRBJ2-2; 7 bases align to TRBD1. With 6 bases clipped from V and 2 bases from J, the junction kept 6 bases outside the gene matches. Germline-derived CDR1 and CDR2 are SQVTM and ANQGSEA. The CDR3 covers 14 residues. For the CDR3, the DNA is TGCAGCGTGGGCGACAGGGCAAACACCGGGGAGCTGTTTTTT. Encoded protein: CSVGDRANTGELFF.

The rearrangement joins TRBV7-2 to TRBJ1-5; D gene unclear. The germline V gene has CDR1 SGHTA and CDR2 FQGNSA. CDR3 length: 15 amino acids. Trimming shortened V by 5 bases and J by 6 bases, and 17 bases separated the two germline ends. CDR3 nucleotides: TGTGCCAGCAGCCCGTGGTCGGGGTCGGGTCAGCCCCAGCATTTT. It codes for CASSPWSGSGQPQHF. The full variable domain, completed using reference TRBV7-2 and TRBJ1-5, is GAGVSQSPSNKVTEKGKDVELRCDPISGHTALYWYRQSLGQGLEFLIYFQGNSAPDKSGLPSDRFSAERTGGSVSTLTIQRTQQEDSAVYLCASSPWSGSGQPQHFGDGTRLSIL.

V usage is TRBV5-4 and J usage is TRBJ2-1; the match to TRBD2 covers 12 bases. This CDR3 comprises 17 residues. Trimming removed 3 bases from V and 5 bases from J; junction bases left unmatched: 9. Germline V lookup: CDR1 SGHNT, CDR2 YYREEE (reference sequence). CDR3 sequence reads: CASSSGGTSGRHNEQFF. The CDR3 bases are TGTGCCAGCAGCTCTGGCGGGACTAGCGGGCGGCACAATGAGCAGTTCTTC.

This CDR3 is CASSLVAGGEETQYF. The CDR3 nucleotides are TGCGCCAGCAGCTTGGTGGCAGGGGGCGAAGAGACCCAGTACTTC. The V call is TRBV5-1, the J call TRBJ2-5; 8 nucleotides agree with TRBD1. The CDR3 is made up of 15 amino acids. Germline assignment: CDR1 SGHRS and CDR2 YFSETQ. V shed 0 bases, J shed 3 bases, and the junction held 4 bases outside the gene matches.

The CDR3 DNA follows: TGTGCCAGCTCACTACCTTATGAGGCCCGCTATGGCTACACCTTC. Protein sequence: CASSLPYEARYGYTF. The rearrangement joins TRBV18 to TRBJ1-2; no firm D call. The V end was cut by 4 bases, the J end by 4 bases, with 16 bases between. There are 15 residues in the CDR3. Germline CDR1 and CDR2: KGHSH and LQKENI. The variable domain in full, with the rest retrieved from reference TRBV18 and TRBJ1-2, is NAGVMQNPRHLVRRRGQEARLRCSPMKGHSHVYWYRQLPEEGLKFMVYLQKENIIDESGMPKERFSAEFPKEGPSILRIQQVVRGDSAAYFCASSLPYEARYGYTFGSGTRLTVV.